Listed here are 24 T cell receptor beta chains from one sample, sequenced in a study of shared clonotypes between healthy human individuals. The repertoire was sequenced with immunoSEQ multiplex PCR; TCRdb's copy has only in-frame clones and lacks some. The profile shows 2 million to 3 million clones, 80% to 95% of them singletons. Sequenced material: naive CD4+ T cells from PBMCs. The subset: CD45RA+ positively selected. The receptors derive from a man between 18 and 35 years old in good health. Some clones in this sample may be carry-over from other donors' samples.

V usage is TRBV4-1 and J usage is TRBJ1-1; D remains unclear. Trimming pared 2 bases from V and 1 base from J, leaving 2 bases between. The CDR3 contains 12 residues. Germline CDR1 reads MGHRA; CDR2 reads YSYEKL. For the CDR3, the DNA is TGCGCCAGCAGCCAACGGAACACTGAAGCTTTCTTT. Translated: CASSQRNTEAFF.

This clone was detected a few times. The chain carries TRBV29-1 and TRBJ1-5, with D uncertain. The CDR3 is 12 amino acids. CDR1 is SQVTM, CDR2 ANQGSEA, per germline. V was pared by 7 bases and J by 3 bases, with 10 bases between. The CDR3 nucleotides read TGCAGCGCCGGGTCTTACAATCAGCCCCAGCATTTT. Its protein product is CSAGSYNQPQHF.

This chain uses TRBV28 with TRBJ2-5; D ambiguous. The CDR3 extends over 13 amino acids. Looked up from germline, CDR1 is MDHEN and CDR2 is SYDVKM. V was shortened by 1 base and J by 5 bases, with 8 bases between the two germline ends. CDR3 DNA: TGTGCCAGCAGTTTATTGGGAAGGGAGACCCAGTACTTC. It specifies CASSLLGRETQYF.

This rearrangement joins TRBV28 to TRBJ2-7; TRBD1 aligns across 9 bases. The CDR3 has 12 amino acids. The germline gives CDR1 MDHEN, CDR2 SYDVKM. V was pared by 8 bases and J by 6 bases, with 5 bases of the junction left unmatched. The CDR3 loop reads CASGTGRVEQYF. CDR3 coding DNA: TGTGCCAGCGGGACAGGGCGGGTCGAGCAGTACTTC.

This clone has only one observation. This sequence joins TRBV6-4 and TRBJ1-2; D is unresolved. With 3 bases removed from V and 4 bases from J, the gap between germline ends came to 9 bases. The germline CDR1 and CDR2 sequences are MRHNA and SNTAGT. The length of the CDR3 is 13 residues. The CDR3 loop reads CASSEQGSYGYTF. The CDR3 DNA reads TGTGCCAGCAGTGAACAAGGATCCTATGGCTACACCTTC.

This chain joins TRBV28 and TRBJ1-4, with D perhaps matching TRBD1 (5 bases). CDR3 length equals 13 residues. CDR1 and CDR2 (germline): MDHEN, SYDVKM. Trimming shortened V by 10 bases and J by 12 bases, and 21 bases separated the two germline ends. The CDR3 sequence is CATRQNLYSELFF. The CDR3 nucleotides read TGTGCCACCAGACAGAACCTTTATTCTGAACTGTTTTTT.

This chain joins TRBV19 and TRBJ1-5; no firm D call. The CDR3 is 12 residues long. The ends were cut back, 4 bases at V and 6 bases at J, with 7 bases in the middle. Germline V CDR1 and CDR2: LNHDA, SQIVND (reference sequence). CDR3 nucleotide sequence: TGTGCCAGTAGTAAGGATGGTCAGCCCCAGCATTTT. It specifies CASSKDGQPQHF.

The gene calls are TRBV6-5 and TRBJ2-7, with TRBD2 matching 8 bases. From germline, CDR1 is MNHEY and CDR2 SVGAGI. Losses at the gene ends were 6 bases for V and 0 bases for J; bases not matched to a gene: 7. The CDR3 covers 15 residues. CDR3 coding DNA: TGTGCCAGCAGCCAGCGGGAGCGAAGCTCCTACGAGCAGTACTTC. Protein sequence: CASSQRERSSYEQYF.

The rearrangement joins TRBV21-1 to TRBJ1-4. TRBV21-1 is described as a pseudogene. The CDR3 runs 19 residues. The CDR3: CASSNVSGGGWAHSEKLFF. The DNA for the CDR3 is TGTGCCAGCAGCAACGTTTCGGGGGGCGGATGGGCCCATAGTGAAAAACTGTTTTTT.

The genes are TRBV9 and TRBJ1-5, with D perhaps matching TRBD1 (5 bases). Germline CDR1 is SGDLS and CDR2 is YYNGEE. CDR3 length: 15 amino acids. V lost 3 bases and J 0 bases, leaving 10 bases between the germline ends. CDR3 nucleotides: TGTGCCAGCAGCGCGGGACCGAATAGCAATCAGCCCCAGCATTTT. Translating it yields CASSAGPNSNQPQHF.

This chain links TRBV2 with TRBJ2-5; 12 nucleotides match TRBD2. The germline V gene has CDR1 SNHLY and CDR2 FYNNEI. CDR3 length equals 14 residues. V dropped 8 bases and J dropped 6; count of bases not matched to a gene: 7. The CDR3 region is CASGETSGRKTQYF. The CDR3 coding sequence is TGTGCCAGCGGAGAGACTAGCGGGAGAAAGACCCAGTACTTC.

This rearrangement joins TRBV11-2 to TRBJ2-7, with TRBD1 matching over 9 bases. The germline V gene encodes CDR1 SGHAT and CDR2 FQNNGV. There are 15 residues in the CDR3. J was trimmed by 1 base and V by 4 bases; bases with no gene match: 5. The CDR3 bases are TGTGCCAGCAGCTACACCGGGACAGGGTCCTACGAGCAGTACTTC. Translation gives CASSYTGTGSYEQYF.

The CDR3 DNA sequence: TGTGCCAGCAGCTTATCCAGGGGTAATCAGCCCCAGCATTTT. Translated: CASSLSRGNQPQHF. The chain links TRBV11-3 to TRBJ1-5, with D possibly being TRBD1 (6 bases). The CDR3 runs to 14 residues. Between the trimmed V and J ends, which lost 2 bases and 4 bases, there was a span of 9 bases. Germline V gene lookup returns CDR1 SGHNT and CDR2 YENEEA.

V gene TRBV15 combines with J gene TRBJ1-5, with D possibly matching TRBD1 (6 bases). This CDR3 comprises 18 residues. Germline CDR1 reads LNHNV; CDR2 reads YYDKDF (reference sequence). V lost 6 bases to trimming and J lost 7 bases, with 28 bases between them. The CDR3 bases are TGTGCCACCAGAGACAACTTTGGGGGGCAGCGGTTTAACCAGCCCCAGCATTTT. It specifies CATRDNFGGQRFNQPQHF. Full variable domain (remainder filled in from reference TRBV15 and TRBJ1-5): DAMVIQNPRYQVTQFGKPVTLSCSQTLNHNVMYWYQQKSSQAPKLLFHYYDKDFNNEADTPDNFQSRRPNTSFCFLDIRSPGLGDTAMYLCATRDNFGGQRFNQPQHFGDGTRLSIL.

The chain employs TRBV6-5 and TRBJ2-7; TRBD2 might be the D (6 bases). V lost 2 bases to trimming and J lost 3 bases, with 17 bases between them. This CDR3 region has 16 residues. Per germline, CDR1 MNHEY and CDR2 SVGAGI. The CDR3 coding sequence is TGTGCCAGCAGTTACGGAACTAGCTCCGGGGACTACGAGCAGTACTTC. Translation gives CASSYGTSSGDYEQYF.

The CDR3 sequence is CASSRDGNTEAFF. The CDR3 DNA reads as TGTGCCAGCAGCAGGGATGGAAACACTGAAGCTTTCTTT. The V call is TRBV7-9, the J call TRBJ1-1; D unclear. Looked up from germline, CDR1 is SEHNR and CDR2 is FQNEAQ (reference sequence). CDR3 size: 13 residues. V shed 5 bases and J shed 2 bases, with 9 bases lying between them. The full variable domain, rest sourced from reference TRBV7-9 and TRBJ1-1, is DTGVSQNPRHKITKRGQNVTFRCDPISEHNRLYWYRQTLGQGPEFLTYFQNEAQLEKSRLLSDRFSAERPKGSFSTLEIQRTEQGDSAMYLCASSRDGNTEAFFGQGTRLTVV.

The chain is built from TRBV4-2 and TRBJ1-5, with a tentative D call TRBD1 (5 bases). The V gene lost 4 bases and the J gene lost 6 bases, with 28 bases spanning the gap. Germline CDR1 is LGHNA and CDR2 is YNFKEQ. The CDR3 length is 19 residues. CDR3 DNA sequence: TGTGCCAGCAGCCCCGGAGTGGGGGTATCGGGGAAGAATCGTCAGCCCCAGCATTTT. It specifies CASSPGVGVSGKNRQPQHF.

The V call is TRBV14, the J call TRBJ1-1; 7 nucleotides match TRBD1. V shed 2 bases and J 4 bases; nucleotides not matched to a gene: 13. This CDR3 has 17 amino acids. Germline lookup yields CDR1 SGHDN and CDR2 FVKESK. The CDR3 sequence: CASSQRQGTAGGTEAFF. The CDR3 DNA reads as TGTGCCAGCAGCCAACGACAGGGAACGGCCGGGGGCACTGAAGCTTTCTTT. Full variable domain (outside the CDR3, taken from reference TRBV14 and TRBJ1-1): EAGVTQFPSHSVIEKGQTVTLRCDPISGHDNLYWYRRVMGKEIKFLLHFVKESKQDESGMPNNRFLAERTGGTYSTLKVQPAELEDSGVYFCASSQRQGTAGGTEAFFGQGTRLTVV.

The chain carries TRBV4-1 and TRBJ1-1, with TRBD1 as a possible D gene (6 bases). Germline CDR1 MGHRA, CDR2 YSYEKL. This CDR3 contains 15 residues. V dropped 7 bases and J dropped 1 base, with 16 bases sitting between them. DNA for the CDR3: TGCGCCAGCACCCGGGGGGCAGGGAAGAACACTGAAGCTTTCTTT. Translating it yields CASTRGAGKNTEAFF.

The chain is built from TRBV4-2 and TRBJ1-2; a possible D gene is TRBD1 (5 bases). V gave up 3 bases and J gave up 0 bases, with 11 bases separating them. The germline CDR1 and CDR2 sequences are LGHNA and YNFKEQ. The length of the CDR3 is 15 residues. Here the CDR3 reads CASSQGTATNYGYTF. For the CDR3, the DNA is TGTGCCAGCAGCCAGGGGACGGCTACTAACTATGGCTACACCTTC.

This clone was seen only once. The chain is built from TRBV6-1 and TRBJ2-5; tentatively, D is TRBD2 (5 bases). This CDR3 is 14 amino acids long. From germline, CDR1 is MNHNS and CDR2 SASEGT. Trimming took 2 bases from V and 5 from J, leaving 12 bases between them. CDR3 DNA: TGTGCCAGCAGTGAACGGCCGGGGTATGAGACCCAGTACTTC. Its protein product is CASSERPGYETQYF.

The gene calls are TRBV7-9 and TRBJ2-2; D possibly corresponds to TRBD2 (5 bases). The V gene's germline CDR1 is SEHNR and CDR2 FQNEAQ (reference sequence). The CDR3 loop spans 17 amino acids. Trimming cost V 4 bases and J 6 bases, with 21 bases left between them. The CDR3 region is CASSSPPRGPGAGELFF. Written as DNA, the CDR3 is TGTGCCAGCAGCTCCCCCCCTCGAGGGCCGGGCGCCGGGGAGCTGTTTTTT.

This clone was seen a few times. The chain uses TRBV4-3 and TRBJ1-1, with TRBD1 matching over 7 bases. The ends lost 1 base at V and 1 base at J; junction bases unmatched: 3. Germline loops: CDR1 LGHNA, CDR2 YSLEER. This CDR3 region has 15 residues. The CDR3 DNA sequence: TGCGCCAGCAGCCAAGCGACAGGGCCGAACACTGAAGCTTTCTTT. Translating gives CASSQATGPNTEAFF.

The chain carries TRBV7-6 and TRBJ2-2; tentative D call: TRBD2 (6 bases). Germline values: CDR1 SGHVS, CDR2 FNYEAQ. V was cut by 4 bases and J by 1 base, with 10 bases left in between. The CDR3 spans 15 residues. For the CDR3, the DNA is TGTGCCAGCAGCTCATACGGGGGGAACACCGGGGAGCTGTTTTTT. Its translation is CASSSYGGNTGELFF.